Below, 6 T cell receptor beta chains from the same sample are listed, as sequenced in a study of T-cell reconstitution after alpha-beta-depleted transplantation in children. A TCRbeta library incorporating unique molecular identifiers was prepared. MiXCR was run by TCRdb on the PCR reads, yielding one entry per CDR3 protein. Altogether approximately 490,000 distinct CDR3 sequences are present, roughly a tenth being singletons, with the ten largest covering 2% to 2.5%. The material sequenced was PBMCs, taken before TCRalphabeta/CD19-depleted stem cell transplant. The origin of the receptors is a child aged 2-15 years with inherited bone marrow failure, due to receive a stem cell transplant.

This clonotype was found many times. The J gene is TRBJ1-4, the V gene TRBV5-1; D is undetermined. The V gene lost 0 bases and the J gene lost 2 bases, with 14 bases spanning the gap. The CDR3 contains 17 residues. Germline CDR1 reads SGHRS; CDR2 reads YFSETQ. CDR3 sequence: CASSLGSGRRTNEKLFF. The DNA of the CDR3 is TGCGCCAGCAGCTTGGGGAGCGGACGGCGGACTAATGAAAAACTGTTTTTT. Full variable domain (outside the CDR3, taken from reference TRBV5-1 and TRBJ1-4): KAGVTQTPRYLIKTRGQQVTLSCSPISGHRSVSWYQQTPGQGLQFLFEYFSETQRNKGNFPGRFSGRQFSNSRSEMNVSTLELGDSALYLCASSLGSGRRTNEKLFFGSGTQLSVL.

This clonotype was seen repeatedly, ten times or more. The chain links TRBV29-1 to TRBJ2-7, with no clear D. The ends were cut back, 5 bases at V and 5 bases at J, with 10 bases in the middle. The CDR3 has 11 amino acids. Germline CDR1 is SQVTM and CDR2 is ANQGSEA. CDR3 protein: CSVRQVDEQYF. CDR3 in DNA: TGCAGCGTTAGGCAGGTAGACGAGCAGTACTTC.

This clonotype showed up many times. This chain links TRBV7-2 with TRBJ2-3; D is undetermined. CDR1 is SGHTA, CDR2 FQGNSA, per germline. Trimming took 0 bases from V and 5 from J, leaving 6 bases between them. The CDR3 consists of 13 residues. The chain's CDR3 is CASSLAVLDTQYF. DNA of the CDR3: TGTGCCAGCAGCTTAGCGGTCTTAGATACGCAGTATTTT.

This clonotype was observed many times. This sequence joins TRBV5-6 and TRBJ2-7, with 9 positions matching TRBD2. With 5 bases clipped from V and 5 bases from J, the junction kept 17 bases outside the gene matches. Germline CDR1 reads SGHDT; CDR2 reads YYEEEE. The length of the CDR3 is 17 residues. Written as DNA, the CDR3 is TGTGCCAGCAGTCACAGTAAGTCTCACGCGGGAGGGCACGAGCAGTACTTC. Translating gives CASSHSKSHAGGHEQYF. Together with reference TRBV5-6 and TRBJ2-7, the CDR3 gives the full variable domain: DAGVTQSPTHLIKTRGQQVTLRCSPKSGHDTVSWYQQALGQGPQFIFQYYEEEERQRGNFPDRFSGHQFPNYSSELNVNALLLGDSALYLCASSHSKSHAGGHEQYFGPGTRLTVT.

This clonotype has ten or more counts. V gene TRBV6-5 combines with J gene TRBJ2-7; TRBD1 is a possible D gene (6 bases). The CDR3 has 14 residues. Germline V gene lookup returns CDR1 MNHEY and CDR2 SVGAGI. The V end was cut by 2 bases, the J end by 3 bases, with 11 bases between. For the CDR3, the DNA is TGTGCCAGCAGTTACGGTCCCAGGGGCTACGAGCAGTACTTC. Translated, it gives CASSYGPRGYEQYF.

This clonotype occurred many times. The CDR3 DNA is TGCGCCAGCAGCCAAGGGGGGACAGCTCCCTACGAGCAGTACTTC. It yields the protein CASSQGGTAPYEQYF. The V and J genes are TRBV4-3 and TRBJ2-7, with 7 nucleotides matching TRBD1. V shed 1 base, J shed 2 bases, and the junction held 5 bases outside the gene matches. The germline V gene has CDR1 LGHNA and CDR2 YSLEER. The CDR3 spans 15 residues.